One and the same sample provided the 25 T cell receptor beta chains below, sequenced in a study of long-term antiretroviral therapy in people with HIV. Sequencing relied on immunoSEQ assay v3.0, run at survey level. Sequenced by immunoSEQ multiplex PCR; TCRdb stores in-frame clones only, minus some. The sample has more than 20,000 clones, over 85% seen once. Here the sequenced sample was unsorted PBMCs, taken just over 4.8 years after starting antiretroviral therapy. These TCRs come from a woman aged 45-59 years with HIV.

This chain uses TRBV6-5 with TRBJ1-2, with D maybe TRBD1 (6 bases). CDR3 length equals 13 residues. Deletions cut 6 bases from V and 2 bases from J, with 10 bases between. Germline assignment: CDR1 MNHEY and CDR2 SVGAGI. The CDR3 reads CASSRQANYGYTF. CDR3 sequence (DNA): TGTGCCAGCAGCAGACAGGCAAACTATGGCTACACCTTC.

This clone was seen a single time. The J gene is TRBJ2-7, the V gene TRBV6-1; D is tentatively TRBD1 or TRBD2 (5 bases each). V gave up 8 bases and J gave up 3 bases, with 17 bases separating them. The CDR3 runs to 14 residues. From germline, CDR1 is MNHNS and CDR2 SASEGT. In DNA form, the CDR3 reads TGTGCCAGCTCCGGGACCCTTACGGGCTACGAGCAGTACTTC. Its translation: CASSGTLTGYEQYF.

The chain is built from TRBV7-9 and TRBJ1-2; D not resolved. Germline V gene lookup returns CDR1 SEHNR and CDR2 FQNEAQ (reference sequence). V lost 1 base and J lost 2, with 8 bases in between. The length of the CDR3 is 14 residues. CDR3 in DNA: TGTGCCAGCAGCTTAGAGGGCGGCAACTATGGCTACACCTTC. This sequence encodes CASSLEGGNYGYTF. Full variable domain (missing parts from reference TRBV7-9 and TRBJ1-2): DTGVSQNPRHKITKRGQNVTFRCDPISEHNRLYWYRQTLGQGPEFLTYFQNEAQLEKSRLLSDRFSAERPKGSFSTLEIQRTEQGDSAMYLCASSLEGGNYGYTFGSGTRLTVV.

This clone was counted once. J is TRBJ1-2 and V is TRBV6-4, with 7 positions matching TRBD1. The V gene end was trimmed by 7 bases and the J gene end by 6 bases; junction bases not matched to a gene: 14. The CDR3 covers 15 residues. From germline, CDR1 is MRHNA and CDR2 SNTAGT. Written as DNA, the CDR3 is TGTGCCAGCAATGCGCCTCAACAGGGGATCAATGGCTACACCTTC. Translating gives CASNAPQQGINGYTF.

The CDR3 sequence is CASSSSRTGASYGYTF. The DNA for the CDR3 is TGTGCCAGCAGCTCCAGCAGGACAGGGGCGAGCTATGGCTACACCTTC. The chain combines TRBV7-9 with TRBJ1-2, with 9 bases aligning to TRBD1. V lost 4 bases, J lost 4 bases, and 10 bases stayed unmatched. CDR3 size: 16 residues. Germline CDR1 SEHNR, CDR2 FQNEAQ (reference sequence).

The rearrangement joins TRBV4-3 to TRBJ2-7, with D tentatively TRBD1 or TRBD2 (5 bases each). The germline V gene has CDR1 LGHNA and CDR2 YSLEER. The germline V and J ends were trimmed by 3 bases and 0 bases, with 15 bases remaining between them. CDR3 length: 16 amino acids. The CDR3 sequence is CASSHFARGASYEQYF. CDR3 nucleotide sequence: TGCGCCAGCAGCCATTTTGCACGGGGCGCCTCCTACGAGCAGTACTTC.

This chain uses TRBV11-2 with TRBJ2-7, with 7 bases fitting TRBD1. The CDR3 consists of 13 residues. The V segment lost 9 bases and the J segment 2 bases; nucleotides outside the gene matches: 7. Germline CDR1 reads SGHAT; CDR2 reads FQNNGV. The CDR3, as DNA: TGTGCCAGTCGGGACAGACTTACCTACGAGCAGTACTTC. Translation gives CASRDRLTYEQYF.

V is TRBV10-3 and J is TRBJ2-7; 9 bases agree with TRBD2. The V gene end was trimmed by 3 bases and the J gene end by 6 bases; junction bases not matched to a gene: 3. Germline CDR1 and CDR2: ENHRY and SYGVKD. The CDR3 covers 13 residues. DNA of the CDR3: TGTGCCATCAGTGACTCAGCGGGGGGCGAGCAGTACTTC. It codes for CAISDSAGGEQYF.

This chain uses TRBV9 with TRBJ1-1; D gene unclear. The CDR3 spans 13 residues. Germline values: CDR1 SGDLS, CDR2 YYNGEE. Trimming took off 2 bases at V and 2 bases at J, with 7 bases between the two ends. The CDR3 nucleotides read TGTGCCAGCAGCGTGCAGATTAACACTGAAGCTTTCTTT. Its translation is CASSVQINTEAFF.

CDR3: CASSFLAGRGHQNTGELFF. The CDR3 DNA reads as TGTGCCAGCAGCTTTTTAGCGGGTCGGGGTCATCAGAACACCGGGGAGCTGTTTTTT. The rearrangement uses TRBV11-2 and TRBJ2-2; TRBD2 matches 7 bases. CDR1 and CDR2 from the germline V gene are SGHAT and FQNNGV. With V trimmed by 3 bases and J by 1 base, 14 bases remained unmatched. The CDR3 extends over 19 amino acids.

The rearrangement joins TRBV7-9 to TRBJ1-4; D perhaps matches TRBD1 (5 bases). Per the germline V gene, CDR1 is SEHNR and CDR2 is FQNEAQ (reference sequence). V was cut by 1 base and J by 6 bases, with 9 bases left in between. The CDR3 has 14 amino acids. CDR3: CASSLEGEYEKLFF. The CDR3 nucleotides read TGTGCCAGCAGCTTAGAAGGGGAATATGAAAAACTGTTTTTT.

V is TRBV28 and J is TRBJ2-7; TRBD1 agrees at 9 bases. Trimming cost V 4 bases and J 5 bases; bases outside gene matches: 9. This CDR3 spans 15 amino acids. Looked up from germline, CDR1 is MDHEN and CDR2 is SYDVKM. CDR3 loop: CASSSAGTGIDEQYF. The CDR3 DNA sequence: TGTGCCAGCAGTTCGGCCGGGACAGGGATAGACGAGCAGTACTTC.

V gene TRBV18 combines with J gene TRBJ1-1; a possible D gene is TRBD1 (6 bases). V was trimmed by 5 bases and J by 3 bases, leaving 10 bases between them. The CDR3 runs 13 residues. CDR1 is KGHSH and CDR2 is LQKENI in the germline V gene. CDR3 in DNA: TGTGCCAGCTCAGAGGGGGTTGACACTGAAGCTTTCTTT. Its translation is CASSEGVDTEAFF.

This chain uses TRBV18 with TRBJ2-7; 9 bases map to TRBD1. This CDR3 has 17 residues. Germline trimming cut 2 bases from V and 5 bases from J; bases unmatched to any gene: 13. The germline gives CDR1 KGHSH, CDR2 LQKENI. The CDR3 DNA is TGTGCCAGCTCACCATTAGTCCCCGGGACAGGGACCGACGAGCAGTACTTC. Translation: CASSPLVPGTGTDEQYF. Filled out from reference TRBV18 and TRBJ2-7, the complete variable domain reads NAGVMQNPRHLVRRRGQEARLRCSPMKGHSHVYWYRQLPEEGLKFMVYLQKENIIDESGMPKERFSAEFPKEGPSILRIQQVVRGDSAAYFCASSPLVPGTGTDEQYFGPGTRLTVT.

On this clone: A junction end diverges from the germline sequence, so it may reflect a read error. The genes are TRBV2 and TRBJ2-3, with TRBD2 matching over 9 bases. This CDR3 region has 14 residues. Germline CDR1 and CDR2: SNHLY and FYNNEI. The CDR3 DNA sequence: TGTGCCAGCAGAGCCGGGACTAGCATAGATACGCAGTATTTT. Residues: CASRAGTSIDTQYF.

V gene TRBV10-1 combines with J gene TRBJ1-2, with D possibly TRBD1 on 5 matching bases. The CDR3 totals 14 residues. Germline CDR1 WNHNN, CDR2 SYGVQD (reference sequence). The V end was cut by 2 bases, the J end by 4 bases, with 11 bases between. The CDR3 loop is CASSEGQGTYGYTF. CDR3 in DNA: TGCGCCAGCAGTGAGGGTCAGGGCACCTATGGCTACACCTTC.

The chain uses TRBV7-6 and TRBJ2-7; D remains ambiguous. Germline-derived CDR1 and CDR2 are SGHVS and FNYEAQ. The CDR3 sequence is 14 residues long. Between the trimmed V and J ends, which lost 1 base and 5 bases, there was a span of 12 bases. The CDR3 loop is CASSLGLLAHEQYF. CDR3 DNA: TGTGCCAGCAGCTTAGGCTTGCTTGCTCACGAGCAGTACTTC. Drawing the rest from reference TRBV7-6 and TRBJ2-7, the complete variable domain is GAGVSQSPRYKVTKRGQDVALRCDPISGHVSLYWYRQALGQGPEFLTYFNYEAQQDKSGLPNDRFSAERPEGSISTLTIQRTEQRDSAMYRCASSLGLLAHEQYFGPGTRLTVT.

The J gene is TRBJ2-1, the V gene TRBV9; 10 nucleotides align to TRBD2. CDR3 size: 19 residues. After removal of 2 bases from V and 7 bases from J, the junction contained 18 bases not matched to a gene. Germline CDR1 reads SGDLS; CDR2 reads YYNGEE. Here the CDR3 reads CASSVGGGKMTSGYNEQFF. The CDR3, as DNA: TGTGCCAGCAGCGTTGGTGGGGGAAAGATGACTAGCGGGTATAATGAGCAGTTCTTC.

This chain connects TRBV6-1 to TRBJ1-5; D call uncertain. Looked up from germline, CDR1 is MNHNS and CDR2 is SASEGT. This CDR3 contains 14 residues. Trimming removed 4 bases at V and 7 bases at J, with 14 bases between. This chain's CDR3 is CASSGSVRGQPQHF. DNA of the CDR3: TGTGCCAGCAGTGGGTCTGTTCGTGGACAGCCCCAGCATTTT.

V and J are TRBV14 and TRBJ1-2, with 7 bases lining up with TRBD1. The CDR3 consists of 12 residues. V shed 8 bases and J 6 bases; nucleotides not matched to a gene: 6. CDR1 and CDR2 (germline): SGHDN, FVKESK. CDR3 loop: CASSDRVDGYTF. The CDR3 DNA reads as TGTGCCAGCTCAGACAGGGTGGATGGCTACACCTTC.

The genes are TRBV19 and TRBJ1-5; 8 bases agree with TRBD1. Germline trimming cut 1 base from V and 1 base from J; bases unmatched to any gene: 0. The CDR3 runs to 15 residues. The germline V gene has CDR1 LNHDA and CDR2 SQIVND (reference sequence). The CDR3 nucleotides read TGTGCCAGTAGTATAGGGACAGGGAGCAATCAGCCCCAGCATTTT. Protein product: CASSIGTGSNQPQHF.

This chain uses TRBV10-3 with TRBJ2-3, with D hard to call. Trimming stripped 0 bases from V and 0 bases from J, with 4 bases between. CDR3 length: 14 amino acids. The germline gives CDR1 ENHRY, CDR2 SYGVKD. The CDR3 loop reads CAISESLSTDTQYF. As DNA, the CDR3 is TGTGCCATCAGTGAGTCCTTGAGCACAGATACGCAGTATTTT.

This clone was picked up one time. The chain carries TRBV18 and TRBJ2-7; possibly TRBD2 for D (5 bases). The CDR3 totals 14 residues. V was pared by 3 bases and J by 3 bases, with 12 bases between. The germline gives CDR1 KGHSH, CDR2 LQKENI. In DNA form, the CDR3 reads TGTGCCAGCTCACCTGTCGGAGGTAACTACGAGCAGTACTTC. Translated, it gives CASSPVGGNYEQYF.

The chain combines TRBV7-9 with TRBJ2-3; 8 bases line up with TRBD2. Trimming cost V 8 bases and J 2 bases; bases outside gene matches: 9. The CDR3 loop spans 15 amino acids. Germline lookup yields CDR1 SEHNR and CDR2 FQNEAQ (reference sequence). CDR3 in amino acids: CASRGTGGHTDTQYF. Written as DNA, the CDR3 is TGTGCCAGCCGGGGGACGGGAGGGCACACAGATACGCAGTATTTT.

This clone was counted between two and nine times. The genes are TRBV28 and TRBJ2-7, with D possibly TRBD1 on 6 matching bases. Germline CDR1 is MDHEN and CDR2 is SYDVKM. The V end lost 10 bases, the J end lost 9 bases, and 16 bases lay between the germline ends. The CDR3 runs to 11 residues. CDR3 region: CATAGTRGQYF. The CDR3 nucleotides are TGTGCCACTGCCGGGACAAGGGGGCAGTACTTC.